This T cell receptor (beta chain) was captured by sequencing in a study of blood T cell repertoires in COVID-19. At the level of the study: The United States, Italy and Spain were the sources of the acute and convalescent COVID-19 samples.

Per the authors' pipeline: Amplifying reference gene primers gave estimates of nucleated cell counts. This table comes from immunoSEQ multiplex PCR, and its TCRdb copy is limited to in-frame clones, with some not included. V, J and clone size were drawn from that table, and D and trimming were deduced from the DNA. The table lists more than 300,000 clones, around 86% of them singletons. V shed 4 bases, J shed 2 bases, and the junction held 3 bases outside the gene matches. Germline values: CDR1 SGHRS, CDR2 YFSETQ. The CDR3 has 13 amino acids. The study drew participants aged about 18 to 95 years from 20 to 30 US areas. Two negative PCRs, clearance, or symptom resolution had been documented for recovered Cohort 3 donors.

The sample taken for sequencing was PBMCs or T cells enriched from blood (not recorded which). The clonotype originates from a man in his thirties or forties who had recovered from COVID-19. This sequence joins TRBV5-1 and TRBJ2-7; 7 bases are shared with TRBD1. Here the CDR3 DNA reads TGCGCCAGCAGCCGGGACAGTGCCTACGAGCAGTACTTC. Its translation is CASSRDSAYEQYF.